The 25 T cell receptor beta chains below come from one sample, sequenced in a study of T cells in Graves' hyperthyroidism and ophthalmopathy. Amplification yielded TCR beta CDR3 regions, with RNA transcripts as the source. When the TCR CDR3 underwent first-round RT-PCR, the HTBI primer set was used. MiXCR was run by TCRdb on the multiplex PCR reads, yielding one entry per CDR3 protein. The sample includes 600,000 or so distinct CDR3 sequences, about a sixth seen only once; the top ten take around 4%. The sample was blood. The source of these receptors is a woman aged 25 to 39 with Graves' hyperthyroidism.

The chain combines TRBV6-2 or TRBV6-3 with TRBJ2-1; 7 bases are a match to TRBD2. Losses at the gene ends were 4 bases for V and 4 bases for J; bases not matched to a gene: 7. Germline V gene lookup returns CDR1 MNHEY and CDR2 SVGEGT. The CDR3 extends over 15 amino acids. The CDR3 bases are TGTGCCAGCAGTTTGCTAGCGGAGAATTACAATGAGCAGTTCTTC. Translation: CASSLLAENYNEQFF.

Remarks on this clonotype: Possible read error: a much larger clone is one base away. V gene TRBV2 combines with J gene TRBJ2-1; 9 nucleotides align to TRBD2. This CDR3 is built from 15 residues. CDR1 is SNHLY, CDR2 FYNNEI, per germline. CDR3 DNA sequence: TGTGCCAGCAGTAACATAGCGGGAGCCCGCAATGGGCAGTTCTTC. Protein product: CASSNIAGARNGQFF.

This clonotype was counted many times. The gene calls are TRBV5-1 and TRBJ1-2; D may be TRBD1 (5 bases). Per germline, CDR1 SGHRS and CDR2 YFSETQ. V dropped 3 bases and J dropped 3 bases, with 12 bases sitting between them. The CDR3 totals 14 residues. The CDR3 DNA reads TGCGCCAGCAGCTCCGATGGGACGGACTATGGCTACACCTTC. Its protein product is CASSSDGTDYGYTF.

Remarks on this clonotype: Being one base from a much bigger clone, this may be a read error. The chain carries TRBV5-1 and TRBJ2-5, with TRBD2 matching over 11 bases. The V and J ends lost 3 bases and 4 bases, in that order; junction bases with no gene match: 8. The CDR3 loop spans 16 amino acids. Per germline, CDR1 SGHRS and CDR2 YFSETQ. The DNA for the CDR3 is TGCGCCAGCAGCTCTCTAGCGGGAGGTAATCGAGAGACCCAGTACTTC. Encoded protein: CASSSLAGGNRETQYF.

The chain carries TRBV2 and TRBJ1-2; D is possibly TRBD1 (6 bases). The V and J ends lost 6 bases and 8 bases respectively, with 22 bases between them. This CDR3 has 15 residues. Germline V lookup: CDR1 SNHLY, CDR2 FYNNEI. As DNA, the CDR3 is TGTGCCAGCAGCACACCCAGGGGTGCATCATCCGGCTACACCTTC. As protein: CASSTPRGASSGYTF.

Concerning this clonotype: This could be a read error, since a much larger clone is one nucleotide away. The CDR3 DNA is TGCAGCGTTGGGGGTGGCTACACCTTC. Translating gives CSVGGGYTF. V gene TRBV29-1 combines with J gene TRBJ1-2; no firm D call. This CDR3 is 9 amino acids long. With 4 bases removed from V and 7 bases from J, the gap between germline ends came to 4 bases. CDR1 is SQVTM, CDR2 ANQGSEA, per germline.

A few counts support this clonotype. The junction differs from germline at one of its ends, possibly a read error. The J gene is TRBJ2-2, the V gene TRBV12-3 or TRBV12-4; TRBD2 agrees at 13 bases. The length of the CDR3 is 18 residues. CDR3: CASSSTSGRFIDTGELLF. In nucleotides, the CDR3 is TGTGCCAGCAGTTCGACTAGCGGGAGGTTTATAGACACCGGGGAGCTGCTTTTT.

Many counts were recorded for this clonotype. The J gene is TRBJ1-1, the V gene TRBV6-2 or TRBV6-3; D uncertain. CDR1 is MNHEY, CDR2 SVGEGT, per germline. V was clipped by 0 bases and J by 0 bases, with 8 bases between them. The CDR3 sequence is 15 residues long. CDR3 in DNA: TGTGCCAGCAGTTACTCCGCCCGGATGAACACTGAAGCTTTCTTT. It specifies CASSYSARMNTEAFF.

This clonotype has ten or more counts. In nucleotides, the CDR3 is TGTGCCAGCAGTCCCCGGAACTCGGAGACCCAGTACTTC. It translates to CASSPRNSETQYF. This chain links TRBV27 with TRBJ2-5, with D unresolved. Trimming took off 5 bases at V and 5 bases at J, with 12 bases between the two ends. The CDR3 has 13 amino acids. The V gene's germline CDR1 is MNHEY and CDR2 SMNVEV (reference sequence).

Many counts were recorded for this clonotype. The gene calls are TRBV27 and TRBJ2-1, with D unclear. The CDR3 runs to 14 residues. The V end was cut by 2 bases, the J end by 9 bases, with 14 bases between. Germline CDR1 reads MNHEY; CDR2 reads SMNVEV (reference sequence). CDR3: CASSLKGLVSEQFF. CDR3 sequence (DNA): TGTGCCAGCAGTTTAAAAGGCCTAGTAAGTGAGCAGTTCTTC.

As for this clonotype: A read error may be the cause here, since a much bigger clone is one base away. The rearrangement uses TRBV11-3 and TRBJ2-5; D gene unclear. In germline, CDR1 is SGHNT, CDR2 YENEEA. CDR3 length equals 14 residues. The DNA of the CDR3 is TGTGTCAGCAGCTTCGATCCCCACGGAGAGACCCAGTACTTC. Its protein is CVSSFDPHGETQYF.

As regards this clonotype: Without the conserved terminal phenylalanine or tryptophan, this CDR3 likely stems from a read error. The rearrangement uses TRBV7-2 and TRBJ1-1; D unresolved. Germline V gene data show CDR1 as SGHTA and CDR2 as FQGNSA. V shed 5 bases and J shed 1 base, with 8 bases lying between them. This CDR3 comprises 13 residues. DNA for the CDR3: TGTGCCAGCAGCCGCCAGGAGAACACTGAAGCTTTCCTT. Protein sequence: CASSRQENTEAFL.

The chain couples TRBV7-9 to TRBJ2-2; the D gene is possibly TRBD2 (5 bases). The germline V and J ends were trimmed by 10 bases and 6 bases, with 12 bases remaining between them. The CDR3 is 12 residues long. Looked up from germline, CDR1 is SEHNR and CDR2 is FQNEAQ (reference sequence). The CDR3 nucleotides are TGTGCCACCCCCCCGCGGGCCGGGGAGCTGTTTTTT. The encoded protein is CATPPRAGELFF.

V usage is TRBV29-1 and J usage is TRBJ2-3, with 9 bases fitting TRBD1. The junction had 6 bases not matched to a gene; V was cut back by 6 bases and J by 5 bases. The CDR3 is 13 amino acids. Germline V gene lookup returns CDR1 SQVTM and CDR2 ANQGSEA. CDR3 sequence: CSVTGQGEDTQYF. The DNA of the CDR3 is TGCAGCGTAACGGGACAGGGAGAAGATACGCAGTATTTT.

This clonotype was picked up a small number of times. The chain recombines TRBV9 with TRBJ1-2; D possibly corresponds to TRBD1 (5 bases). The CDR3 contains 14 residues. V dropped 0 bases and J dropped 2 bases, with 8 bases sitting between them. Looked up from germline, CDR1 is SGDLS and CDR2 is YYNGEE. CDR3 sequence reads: CASSVEGQNYGYTF. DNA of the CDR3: TGTGCCAGCAGCGTAGAGGGGCAGAACTATGGCTACACCTTC.

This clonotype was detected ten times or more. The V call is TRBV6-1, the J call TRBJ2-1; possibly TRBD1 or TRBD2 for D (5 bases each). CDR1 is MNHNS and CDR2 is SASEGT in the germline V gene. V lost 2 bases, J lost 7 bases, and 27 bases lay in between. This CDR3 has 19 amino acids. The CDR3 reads CASSEIQLGEWTSRNEQFF. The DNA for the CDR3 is TGTGCCAGCAGTGAAATCCAATTAGGGGAATGGACTTCTAGAAATGAGCAGTTCTTC.

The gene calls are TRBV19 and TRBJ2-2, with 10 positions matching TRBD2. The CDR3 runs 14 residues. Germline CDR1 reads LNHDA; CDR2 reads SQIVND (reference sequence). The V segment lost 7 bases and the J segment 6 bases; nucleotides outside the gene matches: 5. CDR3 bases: TGTGCCAGTACCCTAGCGGGAGAGGCCGGGGAGCTGTTTTTT. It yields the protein CASTLAGEAGELFF.

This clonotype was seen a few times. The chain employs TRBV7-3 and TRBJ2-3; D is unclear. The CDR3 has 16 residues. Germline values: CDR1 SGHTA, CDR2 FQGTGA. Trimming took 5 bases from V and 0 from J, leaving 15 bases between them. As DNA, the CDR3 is TGTGCCAGCAGCGCTCTCCGGGCTGGGAGCACAGATACGCAGTATTTT. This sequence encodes CASSALRAGSTDTQYF.

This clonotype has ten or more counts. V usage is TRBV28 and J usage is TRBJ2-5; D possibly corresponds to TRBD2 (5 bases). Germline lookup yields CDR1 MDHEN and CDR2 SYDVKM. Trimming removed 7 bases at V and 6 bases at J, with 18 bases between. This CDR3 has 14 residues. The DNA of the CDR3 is TGTGCCAGCATGGCGCCTGGCGGGTCCCAGACCCAGTACTTC. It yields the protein CASMAPGGSQTQYF.

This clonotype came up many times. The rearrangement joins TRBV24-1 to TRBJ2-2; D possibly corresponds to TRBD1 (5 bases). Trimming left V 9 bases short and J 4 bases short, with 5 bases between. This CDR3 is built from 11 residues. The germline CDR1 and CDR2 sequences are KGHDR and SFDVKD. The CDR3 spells CATGATGELFF. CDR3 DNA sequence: TGTGCCACCGGGGCCACCGGGGAGCTGTTTTTT.

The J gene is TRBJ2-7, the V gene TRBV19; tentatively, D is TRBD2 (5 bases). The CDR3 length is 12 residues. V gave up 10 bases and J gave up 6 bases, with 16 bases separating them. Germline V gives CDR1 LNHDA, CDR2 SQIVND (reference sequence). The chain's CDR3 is CATSLNSLEQYF. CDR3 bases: TGTGCCACTAGCCTTAATAGTCTCGAGCAGTACTTC.

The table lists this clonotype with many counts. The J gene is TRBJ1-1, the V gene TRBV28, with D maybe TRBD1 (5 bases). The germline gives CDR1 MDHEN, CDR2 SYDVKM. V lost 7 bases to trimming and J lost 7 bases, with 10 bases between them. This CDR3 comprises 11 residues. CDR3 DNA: TGTGCCAGCACCACGGGGGTTGAAGCTTTCTTT. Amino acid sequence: CASTTGVEAFF.

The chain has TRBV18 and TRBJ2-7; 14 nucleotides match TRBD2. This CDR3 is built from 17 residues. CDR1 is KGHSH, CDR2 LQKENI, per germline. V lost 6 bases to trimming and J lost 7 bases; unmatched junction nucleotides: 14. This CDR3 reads CASSKTGTSGSLGEQYF. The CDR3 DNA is TGTGCCAGCTCTAAAACCGGGACTAGCGGGAGTCTGGGGGAGCAGTACTTC.

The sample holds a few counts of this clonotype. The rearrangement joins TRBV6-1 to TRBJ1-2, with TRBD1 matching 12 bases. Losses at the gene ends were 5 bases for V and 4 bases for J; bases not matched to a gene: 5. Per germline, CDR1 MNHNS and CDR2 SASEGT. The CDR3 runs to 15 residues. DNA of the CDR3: TGTGCCAGCAGTTGGGGACAGGGGGCTAGCTATGGCTACACCTTC. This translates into CASSWGQGASYGYTF.

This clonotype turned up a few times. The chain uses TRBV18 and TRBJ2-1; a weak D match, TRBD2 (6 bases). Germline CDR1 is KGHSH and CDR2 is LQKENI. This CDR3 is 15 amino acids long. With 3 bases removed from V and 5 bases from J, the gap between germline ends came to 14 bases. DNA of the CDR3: TGTGCCAGCTCACCGGGCGGGATCAGGCACAATGAGCAGTTCTTC. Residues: CASSPGGIRHNEQFF. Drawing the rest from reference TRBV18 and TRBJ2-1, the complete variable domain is NAGVMQNPRHLVRRRGQEARLRCSPMKGHSHVYWYRQLPEEGLKFMVYLQKENIIDESGMPKERFSAEFPKEGPSILRIQQVVRGDSAAYFCASSPGGIRHNEQFFGPGTRLTVL.